Following are 16 T cell receptor beta chains from one sample sequenced in a study of T-cell memory formation after mild COVID-19. MiXCR was run by TCRdb on the 5' RACE reads, yielding one entry per CDR3 protein. The sample has tens of thousands of distinct CDR3 sequences, 6.6% seen once. The sequenced sample was PBMCs or a T cell subset sorted from them (not recorded which). These TCRs come from an adult who had mild COVID-19 (a few samples of this study predate the infection). Cell type and time point are not known.

This clonotype occurred many times. The genes are TRBV4-1 and TRBJ1-5; possibly TRBD1 for D (6 bases). CDR1 is MGHRA, CDR2 YSYEKL, per germline. With 1 base removed from V and 0 bases from J, the gap between germline ends came to 10 bases. This CDR3 region has 16 residues. CDR3 in amino acids: CASSQVGGNSNQPQHF. CDR3 DNA sequence: TGCGCCAGCAGCCAAGTAGGGGGGAATAGCAATCAGCCCCAGCATTTT.

This clonotype has at least ten counts. The gene calls are TRBV5-1 and TRBJ2-7; TRBD1 matches 7 bases. The germline gives CDR1 SGHRS, CDR2 YFSETQ. This CDR3 region has 13 residues. The V and J ends lost 4 bases and 3 bases, in that order; junction bases with no gene match: 4. This CDR3 reads CASSVDRSYEQYF. The CDR3 DNA sequence: TGCGCCAGCAGCGTGGACAGGAGCTACGAGCAGTACTTC.

In this sample, this clonotype turned up a few times. The chain recombines TRBV19 with TRBJ2-3, with no clear D. V shed 3 bases and J shed 1 base, with 11 bases lying between them. Germline V gives CDR1 LNHDA, CDR2 SQIVND (reference sequence). CDR3 length: 15 residues. This CDR3 reads CASSIGEPRTDTQYF. The DNA of the CDR3 is TGTGCCAGTAGTATCGGCGAGCCCCGCACAGATACGCAGTATTTT.

The chain couples TRBV20-1 to TRBJ1-1, with D tentatively TRBD1 (5 bases). CDR1 DFQATT and CDR2 SNEGSKA come from the germline V gene (reference sequence). The CDR3 has 13 residues. Between the trimmed V and J ends, which lost 5 bases and 0 bases, there was a span of 10 bases. Here the CDR3 reads CSAWGTMNTEAFF. The CDR3 coding sequence is TGCAGTGCTTGGGGCACCATGAACACTGAAGCTTTCTTT.

Only a few counts were recorded for this clonotype. The V gene is TRBV6-2 or TRBV6-3, the J gene TRBJ2-3; D possibly corresponds to TRBD1 (6 bases). The germline gives CDR1 MNHEY, CDR2 SVGEGT. V was clipped by 4 bases and J by 0 bases, with 23 bases between them. This CDR3 comprises 19 residues. The CDR3 spells CASSSPRDTEEASTDTQYF. DNA of the CDR3: TGTGCCAGCAGTTCCCCCCGGGACACCGAGGAGGCTAGCACAGATACGCAGTATTTT.

This clonotype was detected many times. The chain has TRBV5-1 and TRBJ2-2; 8 bases are shared with TRBD2. The CDR3 contains 18 residues. Germline CDR1 reads SGHRS; CDR2 reads YFSETQ. J lost 3 bases, V lost 3 bases, and 13 bases had no gene match. CDR3 sequence: CASSSLGAGGDYTGELFF. In DNA form, the CDR3 reads TGCGCCAGCAGCTCTTTGGGCGCGGGGGGCGACTACACCGGGGAGCTGTTTTTT.

This chain connects TRBV12-3 or TRBV12-4 to TRBJ2-1; 10 bases map to TRBD1. The CDR3 totals 16 residues. The junction had 10 bases not matched to a gene; V was cut back by 6 bases and J by 5 bases. This CDR3 is CASSPMTGGADNEQFF. The CDR3 nucleotides read TGTGCCAGCAGCCCCATGACAGGGGGCGCAGACAATGAGCAGTTCTTC.

This clonotype was counted many times. This chain joins TRBV18 and TRBJ2-5, with 8 bases aligning to TRBD1. CDR3 length: 13 amino acids. V shed 3 bases and J 4 bases; nucleotides not matched to a gene: 1. CDR1 KGHSH and CDR2 LQKENI come from the germline V gene. CDR3 DNA: TGTGCCAGCTCACCTGGACAGGGAGAGACCCAGTACTTC. Translated: CASSPGQGETQYF.

The V gene is TRBV24-1, the J gene TRBJ2-4, with D perhaps matching TRBD2 (5 bases). Germline-derived CDR1 and CDR2 are KGHDR and SFDVKD. CDR3 size: 15 residues. Trimming shortened V by 2 bases and J by 6 bases, and 13 bases separated the two germline ends. CDR3 residues: CATSDSGSPINIQYF. As DNA, the CDR3 is TGTGCCACCAGTGATTCGGGATCGCCCATAAACATTCAGTACTTC.

This clonotype was picked up many times. The CDR3 DNA reads as TGTGCCAGCACCCCCATCGACAGGGATGAGCAGTTCTTC. Residues: CASTPIDRDEQFF. The V and J genes are TRBV27 and TRBJ2-1, with 7 bases fitting TRBD1. CDR1 MNHEY and CDR2 SMNVEV come from the germline V gene (reference sequence). This CDR3 comprises 13 residues. V shed 7 bases and J 8 bases; nucleotides not matched to a gene: 8.

In its sample, this clonotype was seen a few times. This rearrangement joins TRBV4-3 to TRBJ2-7; no reliable D call. Trimming pared 0 bases from V and 2 bases from J, leaving 14 bases between. The length of the CDR3 is 16 residues. Germline CDR1 LGHNA, CDR2 YSLEER. The CDR3, as DNA: TGCGCCAGCAGCCAAGATATTACGGGCCGGCCCTACGAGCAGTACTTC. Its translation is CASSQDITGRPYEQYF.

The chain combines TRBV4-3 with TRBJ2-1, with TRBD2 matching 7 bases. Germline CDR1 and CDR2: LGHNA and YSLEER. The CDR3 has 16 residues. After removal of 0 bases from V and 5 bases from J, the junction contained 7 bases not matched to a gene. CDR3 sequence: CASSQDWLAANNEQFF. As DNA, the CDR3 is TGCGCCAGCAGCCAAGATTGGCTAGCGGCGAACAATGAGCAGTTCTTC.

In this sample, this clonotype turned up a few times. V and J are TRBV20-1 and TRBJ2-3; the D gene is possibly TRBD1 (5 bases). With 7 bases removed from V and 6 bases from J, the gap between germline ends came to 14 bases. Looked up from germline, CDR1 is DFQATT and CDR2 is SNEGSKA (reference sequence). The CDR3 totals 12 residues. The CDR3, as DNA: TGCAGTGTCCAGCTTAAGGGGGATACGCAGTATTTT. It specifies CSVQLKGDTQYF.

This clonotype was picked up a small number of times. The V call is TRBV11-3, the J call TRBJ1-2; tentative D call: TRBD1 (5 bases). The V gene lost 5 bases and the J gene lost 5 bases, with 21 bases spanning the gap. CDR1 and CDR2 from the germline V gene are SGHNT and YENEEA. The CDR3 is 16 amino acids. The DNA of the CDR3 is TGTGCCAGCAGCCGCAGGAACCCCCAGGGAGCATATGGCTACACCTTC. Residues: CASSRRNPQGAYGYTF.

Relative to its sample, this clonotype is medium-sized (0.01 to 0.1%). V gene TRBV7-2 combines with J gene TRBJ2-3, with D unclear. CDR1 is SGHTA, CDR2 FQGNSA, per germline. Trimming stripped 1 base from V and 0 bases from J, with 11 bases between. CDR3 length: 16 residues. The CDR3 here is CASSLVLPTSTDTQYF. DNA for the CDR3: TGTGCCAGCAGCTTAGTTCTACCAACTAGCACAGATACGCAGTATTTT.

This clonotype came up a few times. The gene calls are TRBV7-6 and TRBJ2-3; D uncertain. The V end was cut by 3 bases, the J end by 1 base, with 11 bases between. Germline V gene data show CDR1 as SGHVS and CDR2 as FNYEAQ. The CDR3 spans 15 residues. CDR3 loop: CASSFEYSRTDTQYF. In nucleotides, the CDR3 is TGTGCCAGCAGCTTCGAGTATTCCCGCACAGATACGCAGTATTTT.